This TCR beta chain was recorded in a study of T-cell reconstitution after alpha-beta-depleted transplantation in children. Findings of the study overall: T-cell counts and diversity at one year following transplant were attributed mainly to newly produced T cells. The study traced high day-60 TCRbeta diversity in some patients to surviving recipient T cells and thymic progenitors. Reported findings indicate that, about two months after transplant, alpha-beta T cells came from several hundred expanded clones, which were derived from non-depleted graft cells.

The CDR3 contains 15 residues. From germline, CDR1 is SGHTA and CDR2 FQGNSA. V was shortened by 4 bases and J by 0 bases, with 13 bases between the two germline ends. This clonotype was counted a few times. Its antigen is still unknown. TCRbeta library preparation incorporated unique molecular identifiers. From the PCR reads, TCRdb called clonotypes with MiXCR, one entry per CDR3 protein. Found here are 350,000 to 500,000 distinct CDR3 sequences, approximately 41% of them singletons; the top ten hold 27%. This receptor was taken from a girl aged 2 to 9 with aplastic anemia, due to receive a stem cell transplant. The starting material was PBMCs, obtained before TCRalphabeta/CD19-depleted stem cell transplant. V is TRBV7-2 and J is TRBJ2-7, with TRBD1 as a possible D gene (6 bases). CDR3 loop: CASSYDRLSSYEQYF. In DNA, the CDR3 is TGTGCCAGCAGCTATGACAGGCTAAGCTCCTACGAGCAGTACTTC.